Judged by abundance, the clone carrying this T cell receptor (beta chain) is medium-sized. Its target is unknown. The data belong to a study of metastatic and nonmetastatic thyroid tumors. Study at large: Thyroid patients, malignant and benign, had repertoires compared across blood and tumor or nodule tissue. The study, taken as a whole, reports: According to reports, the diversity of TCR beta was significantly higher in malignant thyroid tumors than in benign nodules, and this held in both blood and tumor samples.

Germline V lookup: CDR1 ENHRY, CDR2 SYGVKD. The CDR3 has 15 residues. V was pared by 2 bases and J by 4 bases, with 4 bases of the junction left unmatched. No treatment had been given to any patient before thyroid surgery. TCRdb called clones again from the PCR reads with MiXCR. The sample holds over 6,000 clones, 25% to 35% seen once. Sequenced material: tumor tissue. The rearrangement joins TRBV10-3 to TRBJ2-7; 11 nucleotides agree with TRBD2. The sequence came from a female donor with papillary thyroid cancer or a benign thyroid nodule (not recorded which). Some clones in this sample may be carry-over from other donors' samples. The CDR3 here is CAISEGTSGSYEQYF. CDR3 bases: TGTGCCATCAGTGAGGGGACTAGCGGATCGTACGAGCAGTACTTC.